This entry lists 21 T cell receptor beta chains sequenced from one sample in a study of cytomegalovirus exposure and HLA in healthy donors. Both 60 Vbeta primers and 13 Jbeta primers went into the PCR. Assay: immunoSEQ multiplex PCR; the TCRdb copy retains only in-frame clones and omits some. This table has about 98,000 clones, around 80% appearing once. Material: PBMCs. The receptors come from a man aged 35-49 years in good health and CMV-seronegative.

The chain combines TRBV21-1 with TRBJ1-5; the table's D call, TRBD1, was not checked against the DNA. TRBV21-1 is classified as a pseudogene. The CDR3 runs to 17 residues. For the CDR3, the DNA is TGTGCCAGCAGCCTCTTACCGGGACAGGGGGATAATCAGCCCCAGCATTTT. Amino acid sequence: CASSLLPGQGDNQPQHF.

CDR3 coding DNA: TGCGCCAGCAGCTCGGGACAGACGCTGAACACTGAAGCTTTCTTT. As protein: CASSSGQTLNTEAFF. The chain employs TRBV5-1 and TRBJ1-1; TRBD1 aligns across 7 bases. The CDR3 has 15 residues. Germline V lookup: CDR1 SGHRS, CDR2 YFSETQ. The V and J ends lost 3 bases and 0 bases, in that order; junction bases with no gene match: 5.

The rearrangement joins TRBV4-1 to TRBJ1-5; TRBD1 matches 10 bases. Looked up from germline, CDR1 is MGHRA and CDR2 is YSYEKL. Trimming removed 5 bases from V and 3 bases from J; junction bases left unmatched: 4. CDR3 length equals 15 residues. CDR3 in amino acids: CASSKGQGDNQPQHF. The CDR3 nucleotides read TGCGCCAGCAGCAAAGGACAGGGGGACAATCAGCCCCAGCATTTT.

The chain links TRBV4-1 to TRBJ1-2; TRBD1 matches at 9 bases. Germline V lookup: CDR1 MGHRA, CDR2 YSYEKL. V dropped 0 bases and J dropped 6; count of bases not matched to a gene: 8. The CDR3 is 16 residues long. The CDR3 sequence is CASSQDPGQGTNGYTF. In nucleotides, the CDR3 is TGCGCCAGCAGCCAAGACCCCGGACAGGGGACTAATGGCTACACCTTC.

The chain uses TRBV4-1 and TRBJ2-1, with D maybe TRBD1 (5 bases). V gave up 3 bases and J gave up 4 bases, with 13 bases separating them. The CDR3 totals 15 residues. CDR1 and CDR2 (germline): MGHRA, YSYEKL. CDR3 nucleotide sequence: TGCGCCAGCAGCCATCAGGGCCCTTTGTACAATGAGCAGTTCTTC. Protein: CASSHQGPLYNEQFF.

DNA for the CDR3: TGTGCCAGCAGCCCCGGACAGGGAATTGGCTACACCTTC. This codes for CASSPGQGIGYTF. V usage is TRBV7-2 and J usage is TRBJ1-2, with TRBD1 identical over 8 bases. This CDR3 contains 13 residues. Germline assignment: CDR1 SGHTA and CDR2 FQGNSA. The trim removed 5 bases at V and 7 bases at J, leaving 6 bases unmatched.

The chain joins TRBV14 to TRBJ2-3; D not certain. The ends were cut back, 2 bases at V and 2 bases at J, with 5 bases in the middle. CDR3 length equals 13 residues. Germline CDR1 reads SGHDN; CDR2 reads FVKESK. The CDR3 nucleotides read TGTGCCAGCAGCCAACCCTACACAGATACGCAGTATTTT. Translation gives CASSQPYTDTQYF.

This clone has a single count. The chain employs TRBV7-9 and TRBJ2-5, with 7 bases matching TRBD1. The V and J ends lost 4 bases and 0 bases, in that order; junction bases with no gene match: 8. Germline loops: CDR1 SEHNR, CDR2 FQNEAQ (reference sequence). CDR3 length: 16 residues. The CDR3 DNA reads as TGTGCCAGCAGCTCGGGACAGACTTTGTACCAAGAGACCCAGTACTTC. Translated, it gives CASSSGQTLYQETQYF.

Only a few counts were recorded for this clone. The chain uses TRBV5-1 and TRBJ1-2, with no clear D. The CDR3 totals 13 residues. Germline V gene lookup returns CDR1 SGHRS and CDR2 YFSETQ. V lost 6 bases and J 4 bases, leaving 13 bases between the germline ends. The CDR3 region is CASTTEGTYGYTF. The CDR3 bases are TGCGCCAGCACCACGGAGGGCACCTATGGCTACACCTTC. The entire variable domain, with the rest obtained from reference TRBV5-1 and TRBJ1-2, is as follows: KAGVTQTPRYLIKTRGQQVTLSCSPISGHRSVSWYQQTPGQGLQFLFEYFSETQRNKGNFPGRFSGRQFSNSRSEMNVSTLELGDSALYLCASTTEGTYGYTFGSGTRLTVV.

This clone showed up just a few times. This rearrangement joins TRBV6-5 to TRBJ2-7, with D perhaps TRBD2 (5 bases). This CDR3 is built from 13 residues. The V gene lost 5 bases and the J gene lost 2 bases, with 10 bases spanning the gap. The germline V gene encodes CDR1 MNHEY and CDR2 SVGAGI. CDR3 protein: CASSPGLTYEQYF. The CDR3 DNA sequence: TGTGCCAGCAGTCCAGGACTCACCTACGAGCAGTACTTC.

The chain employs TRBV28 and TRBJ1-4; D is unresolved. Germline CDR1 and CDR2: MDHEN and SYDVKM. The V end was cut by 9 bases, the J end by 7 bases, with 12 bases between. The CDR3 runs to 12 residues. This CDR3 reads CASQRLGEKLFF. CDR3 nucleotide sequence: TGTGCCAGTCAGCGTTTGGGTGAAAAACTGTTTTTT.

This sequence joins TRBV2 and TRBJ1-1, with TRBD1 as a possible D gene (6 bases). This CDR3 is 10 amino acids long. Germline CDR1 reads SNHLY; CDR2 reads FYNNEI. The germline V and J ends were trimmed by 5 bases and 11 bases, with 9 bases remaining between them. CDR3 in DNA: TGTGCCAGCAGTAGGGGGTGGGCTTTCTTT. Amino acids: CASSRGWAFF.

The genes are TRBV30 and TRBJ1-4; D gene uncertain. The CDR3 has 14 amino acids. Trimming took off 8 bases at V and 2 bases at J, with 15 bases between the two ends. The germline V gene encodes CDR1 GTSNPN and CDR2 SVGIG (reference sequence). The CDR3 DNA reads as TGTGCCGGGGAGGGTACAACGACTAATGAAAAACTGTTTTTT. Protein: CAGEGTTTNEKLFF.

The V gene is TRBV5-5, the J gene TRBJ2-1; tentative D call: TRBD2 (5 bases). V dropped 7 bases and J dropped 5 bases, with 19 bases sitting between them. The germline V gene encodes CDR1 SGHKS and CDR2 YYEKEE (reference sequence). The CDR3 is 15 amino acids. CDR3 amino acids: CASSLVRGANNEQFF. The DNA of the CDR3 is TGTGCCAGCTCACTCGTCCGGGGTGCGAACAATGAGCAGTTCTTC.

V usage is TRBV5-6 and J usage is TRBJ2-5; unclear D gene. V gave up 2 bases and J gave up 4 bases, with 6 bases separating them. The CDR3 sequence is 12 residues long. Germline V lookup: CDR1 SGHDT, CDR2 YYEEEE. The CDR3: CASSFGRETQYF. CDR3 nucleotides: TGTGCCAGCAGCTTTGGTAGAGAGACCCAGTACTTC. Together with reference TRBV5-6 and TRBJ2-5, the CDR3 gives the full variable domain: DAGVTQSPTHLIKTRGQQVTLRCSPKSGHDTVSWYQQALGQGPQFIFQYYEEEERQRGNFPDRFSGHQFPNYSSELNVNALLLGDSALYLCASSFGRETQYFGPGTRLLVL.

The V and J genes are TRBV27 and TRBJ1-3, with D unresolved. This CDR3 region has 16 residues. Trimming left V 3 bases short and J 3 bases short, with 15 bases between. Per the germline V gene, CDR1 is MNHEY and CDR2 is SMNVEV (reference sequence). Here the CDR3 reads CASSLERPPSGNTIYF. In DNA form, the CDR3 reads TGTGCCAGCAGTTTGGAGCGACCCCCCAGTGGAAACACCATATATTTT.

This sequence joins TRBV7-2 and TRBJ1-3; possible D gene TRBD1, 5 bases. The CDR3 contains 14 residues. CDR1 is SGHTA and CDR2 is FQGNSA in the germline V gene. V was shortened by 5 bases and J by 0 bases, with 8 bases between the two germline ends. In DNA, the CDR3 is TGTGCCAGCAGCCGGGGGTCCTCTGGAAACACCATATATTTT. This gives the protein CASSRGSSGNTIYF.

V is TRBV6-1 and J is TRBJ1-5, with D possibly being TRBD1 (6 bases). The CDR3 is made up of 17 amino acids. Trimming took 4 bases from V and 6 from J, leaving 22 bases between them. Germline-derived CDR1 and CDR2 are MNHNS and SASEGT. CDR3 in DNA: TGTGCCAGCAGTGCCACGTCAAGGGGGGCGGGGGGTCAGCCCCAGCATTTT. Protein sequence: CASSATSRGAGGQPQHF.

V and J are TRBV18 and TRBJ1-4, with a possible D match to TRBD1 (5 bases). In germline, CDR1 is KGHSH, CDR2 LQKENI. V gave up 3 bases and J gave up 3 bases, with 14 bases separating them. This CDR3 is built from 16 residues. The DNA of the CDR3 is TGTGCCAGCTCACCCAAGGCGCAGGGATCTAATGAAAAACTGTTTTTT. Translating gives CASSPKAQGSNEKLFF.

The chain combines TRBV5-5 with TRBJ1-1, with TRBD1 matching 8 bases. This CDR3 is built from 16 residues. Germline values: CDR1 SGHKS, CDR2 YYEKEE (reference sequence). V lost 0 bases to trimming and J lost 5 bases; unmatched junction nucleotides: 9. CDR3 bases: TGTGCCAGCAGCTTGGTCCCGACAGGGGATGGGACTGAAGCTTTCTTT. It is translated as CASSLVPTGDGTEAFF.

The chain joins TRBV19 to TRBJ2-7; 7 nucleotides align to TRBD1. This CDR3 is 14 amino acids long. V trimming: 5 bases; J trimming: 2 bases; junction bases outside the gene matches: 6. Germline V gene sequence: CDR1 LNHDA, CDR2 SQIVND (reference sequence). CDR3 sequence: CASSSHRGAYEQYF. In DNA, the CDR3 is TGTGCCAGTAGTTCCCACAGGGGAGCCTACGAGCAGTACTTC.